What follows describes a single T cell receptor (beta chain). No antigen is known for it. Within one base of it there is no much larger clone, and no base qualities were kept. The CDR3 runs 14 residues from the cysteine to the phenylalanine. Only the CDR3 DNA stays, 42 bases, in frame from base 1. CDR1 is given as SGDLS and CDR2 as YYNGEE, both from the germline V gene. V is trimmed back by 4 bases and J by 5 bases, and the junction contains 7 bases that no gene match accounts for. The sample originates from a study of blood T cell repertoires in COVID-19 (dated by TCRdb to the early 2020s). Regarding the study in general: Samples covering the acute and convalescent phases of COVID-19 were provided by collaborators in the United States, Italy and Spain. Where available, HLA class I and class II types were taken from metadata supplied by the sample provider and were not determined by assay-based typing. Deeply sampled blood TCRbeta repertoires from subjects exposed to, actively infected with, or recovered from COVID-19 were included in the dataset. The prospective study material was composed of cDNA or gDNA derived from T cells, B-cell-depleted T cells, or PBMCs. A de-identified subject ID, COVID-19 status, age in years and sex were almost always included in the sample metadata. Samples came from the ongoing ImmuneRACE study (first 160 participants) plus 1,254 subjects from 6 global collaborators. The repertoires were made available in a free public database intended to serve as a resource for research on the immune response to SARS-CoV-2.

TCRbeta CDR3 regions were amplified from genomic DNA using the immunoSEQ Assay, a bias-controlled multiplex PCR. In the paper's pipeline: The number of nucleated cells in each sample was estimated by amplification of reference gene primers within the assay. To quantify the absolute abundance of each unique TCRbeta CDR3 rearrangement, sequence reads were collapsed and filtered. For each sample, productive Simpson clonality was calculated as the square root of Simpson's diversity index over productive rearrangements. The clones in this table, taken by TCRdb from immuneACCESS, are in-frame only. Not every clone is retained; where verified, under half of the shortfall comes from an unresolved V gene, and the cause of the rest is unknown. V, J and clone size were drawn from that table, and D and trimming were deduced from the DNA. The table for this sample lists 150,000 to 200,000 clones; about four fifths of them were counted only once. 12% of the sample comes from the top ten.

What the research found in general, with its limitations: How much clinical and demographic metadata was included differed by source and by participant, and the metadata was provided uncurated.

Participants in the prospective study were aged about 18 to 95 years, lived in under 30 United States geographic areas, and enrolled through a virtual design. Cohort assignment in the prospective study relied on participant-reported clinical history from a screening survey and a study questionnaire. For ImmuneRACE Cohort 3, a participant was defined as recovered based on two consecutive negative NP/OP PCR tests, clearance by a healthcare professional, or resolution of symptoms. In the prospective study, mobile phlebotomists collected whole blood, serum and a nasopharyngeal or oropharyngeal swab from each participant. Additional blood draws and questionnaires over an approximately two-month period could optionally be provided by prospective study participants. Before DNA extraction, prospective study blood samples were shipped either frozen or at room temperature.

Sequenced: PBMCs or T cells enriched from blood (not recorded which). Recombination connected TRBV9 to TRBJ1-2, and 8 bases in between align with TRBD1. The TCR originated in a man aged 40-49 years who had recovered from COVID-19. The DNA reads as follows: TGTGCCAGCAGCCCCCGGACAGGGACTTATGGCTACACCTTC. This yields the protein CASSPRTGTYGYTF.